This is a list of T cell receptor beta chains from one sample in a study of blood T cell repertoires in COVID-19. TCRdb's table, derived via immunoSEQ multiplex PCR, lists solely in-frame clones and lacks some. Of 300,000 or so clones in the sample, roughly 90% were seen once. Sequencing input: PBMCs or T cells enriched from blood (not recorded which). The receptors originated from a woman in her twenties or thirties who had recovered from COVID-19. Each CDR3 is given with its conserved first and last residue. A D gene is named only where the DNA matches it firmly. Clone size is shown for a subset of rows, as once, few, many or a class of expanded clone.

D,V,size,J,DNA,CDR3
.,TRBV9,.,TRBJ1-1,TGTGCCAGCAGCGTAGACCGGGGAGGAGAAGCTTTCTTT,CASSVDRGGEAFF
TRBD2,TRBV10-1,.,TRBJ2-7,TGCGCCAGCAGTGATGGGACTAGCGGGTTTTACGAGCAGTACTTC,CASSDGTSGFYEQYF
.,TRBV5-1,.,TRBJ2-2,TGCGCCAGCAGCTTGTCAGCGAACACCGGGGAGCTGTTTTTT,CASSLSANTGELFF
TRBD2,TRBV30,once,TRBJ2-7,TGTGCCTGGAGTCCGGGACTAGCGAACGAGCAGTACTTC,CAWSPGLANEQYF
.,TRBV5-1,.,TRBJ1-1,TGCGCCAGCAGGGCCGGGACACAGCAAGCCGTGAACACTGAAGCTTTCTTT,CASRAGTQQAVNTEAFF
.,TRBV5-4,.,TRBJ2-7,TGTGCCAGCAGCCCTAGTACCCTCTCAGCCTACGAGCAGTACTTC,CASSPSTLSAYEQYF
.,TRBV13,.,TRBJ2-7,TGTGCCAGCAGCTTAGGGGGGGCTTTCTCCTACGAGCAGTACTTC,CASSLGGAFSYEQYF
TRBD1,TRBV20-1,.,TRBJ2-7,TGCAGTGCTAGTGTGGACAGGCCCTACGAGCAGTACTTC,CSASVDRPYEQYF
.,TRBV6-5,.,TRBJ1-3,TGTGCCAGCAGTTACGGGCCGGGAAACACCATATATTTT,CASSYGPGNTIYF
.,TRBV4-3,.,TRBJ2-3,TGCGCCAGCAGCCAAGAAGCAGGGGTCGATACGCAGTATTTT,CASSQEAGVDTQYF
.,TRBV6-2/TRBV6-3,.,TRBJ2-2,TGTGCCAGCAGTTACCTCGATGGACGGGGCACCGGGGAGCTGTTTTTT,CASSYLDGRGTGELFF
.,TRBV7-2,.,TRBJ2-7,TGTGCCAGCAGCTTAGCCCGGGACTTCTACGAGCAGTACTTC,CASSLARDFYEQYF
TRBD1,TRBV18,.,TRBJ2-1,TGTGCCAGCTCACCAAGCAGGGGGAGGCAGTTCTTC,CASSPSRGRQFF
.,TRBV19,.,TRBJ2-2,TGTGCCAGTAGTCCGACTGTGTCAACCGGGGAGCTGTTTTTT,CASSPTVSTGELFF
.,TRBV7-9,.,TRBJ2-4,TGTGCCAGCAGCTTAGCGCAGGGCCCCGGGGCCAAAAACATTCAGTACTTC,CASSLAQGPGAKNIQYF
TRBD2,TRBV13,.,TRBJ2-5,TGTGCCAGCAGCCCTCCCCAATCTAGCGGACAAGAGACCCAGTACTTC,CASSPPQSSGQETQYF
TRBD1,TRBV19,.,TRBJ2-6,TGTGCCACCTCGGACAGGAACTCTGGGGCCAACGTCCTGACTTTC,CATSDRNSGANVLTF